The 21 T cell receptor beta chains presented below share a single source sample, sequenced in a study of T cell responses to AZD1222 COVID-19 vaccine. TCRdb's table, derived via immunoSEQ multiplex PCR, lists solely in-frame clones and lacks some. The sample consists of about 140,000 clones, roughly 92% of them appearing once. This specimen was peripheral blood, taken on day 0 of AZD1222 vaccination. The receptor set was obtained from an adult in good health.

Here the CDR3 reads CASSFRTGGTNEKLFF. The CDR3 DNA reads TGTGCCAGTAGTTTCCGAACAGGGGGAACTAATGAAAAACTGTTTTTT. The chain recombines TRBV19 with TRBJ1-4, with TRBD1 matching 8 bases. Germline trimming cut 5 bases from V and 1 base from J; bases unmatched to any gene: 6. Germline lookup yields CDR1 LNHDA and CDR2 SQIVND (reference sequence). The CDR3 is made up of 16 amino acids.

V is TRBV7-2 and J is TRBJ2-3, with 11 nucleotides matching TRBD2. The CDR3 consists of 17 residues. V gave up 5 bases and J gave up 2 bases; unmatched junction bases: 9. Germline CDR1 is SGHTA and CDR2 is FQGNSA. CDR3 bases: TGTGCCAGCAGCATCGAACTAGCGGGGGCCCCCACAGATACGCAGTATTTT. Translated, it gives CASSIELAGAPTDTQYF.

This CDR3 is CASTPDGRGYTEAFF. The DNA of the CDR3 is TGTGCCAGCACCCCGGACGGCAGGGGGTACACTGAAGCTTTCTTT. The genes are TRBV6-2 or TRBV6-3 and TRBJ1-1; 7 bases align to TRBD1. This CDR3 comprises 15 residues. V shed 7 bases, J shed 3 bases, and the junction held 11 bases outside the gene matches. From germline, CDR1 is MNHEY and CDR2 SVGEGT.

V and J are TRBV4-2 and TRBJ2-5, with 9 bases fitting TRBD2. Germline trimming cut 1 base from V and 2 bases from J; bases unmatched to any gene: 5. This CDR3 is 16 amino acids long. CDR1 is LGHNA and CDR2 is YNFKEQ in the germline V gene. The DNA for the CDR3 is TGTGCCAGCAGCCAAGGGACTAGCGACAGGCAAGAGACCCAGTACTTC. Translation gives CASSQGTSDRQETQYF.

The chain couples TRBV18 to TRBJ2-1; D remains unclear. Trimming stripped 6 bases from V and 0 bases from J, with 12 bases between. The CDR3 contains 15 residues. Germline V lookup: CDR1 KGHSH, CDR2 LQKENI. The DNA of the CDR3 is TGTGCCAGCTCCCCCTCGCCGAGCTCCTACAATGAGCAGTTCTTC. Translation gives CASSPSPSSYNEQFF.

Details on this clone: At one of its ends the junction is not consistent with the germline gene, which may arise from a read error. The V gene is TRBV18, the J gene TRBJ2-2; D gene unclear. This CDR3 spans 14 amino acids. Per germline, CDR1 KGHSH and CDR2 LQKENI. The CDR3 DNA reads as TGTGCCAGCTCATCACCACTCAACACCGGGGAGCTGTTTTTT. Translated, it gives CASSSPLNTGELFF.

The chain is built from TRBV6-5 and TRBJ1-1; 10 bases agree with TRBD1. CDR1 and CDR2 (germline): MNHEY, SVGAGI. This CDR3 has 14 amino acids. With V trimmed by 6 bases and J by 10 bases, 11 bases remained unmatched. The CDR3 sequence: CASRESRDRGRAFF. The CDR3 bases are TGTGCCAGCAGGGAGTCCCGGGACAGGGGACGAGCTTTCTTT.

This clone was counted once. The rearrangement uses TRBV7-3 and TRBJ2-3; 11 nucleotides match TRBD2. Germline lookup yields CDR1 SGHTA and CDR2 FQGTGA. Germline trimming cut 5 bases from V and 0 bases from J; bases unmatched to any gene: 4. The CDR3 totals 16 residues. CDR3 protein: CASSLRLAGSTDTQYF. In DNA, the CDR3 is TGTGCCAGCAGCCTCCGACTAGCGGGGAGCACAGATACGCAGTATTTT.

In its sample, this clone was seen once. This chain uses TRBV9 with TRBJ2-3; maybe TRBD2 (6 bases). V lost 2 bases to trimming and J lost 5 bases, with 18 bases between them. The CDR3 is 16 residues long. Germline V gene lookup returns CDR1 SGDLS and CDR2 YYNGEE. CDR3 residues: CASSVSAGQEGDTQYF. CDR3 in DNA: TGTGCCAGCAGCGTCTCGGCGGGGCAGGAGGGAGATACGCAGTATTTT.

The V and J genes are TRBV6-2 or TRBV6-3 and TRBJ2-7; D gene uncertain. Germline lookup yields CDR1 MNHEY and CDR2 SVGEGT. The CDR3 runs 14 residues. The V end lost 2 bases, the J end lost 0 bases, and 8 bases lay between the germline ends. The CDR3 spells CASSYKPYSYEQYF. CDR3 nucleotides: TGTGCCAGCAGTTACAAGCCTTACTCCTACGAGCAGTACTTC.

The chain employs TRBV5-1 and TRBJ1-5; weak D call: TRBD1 (5 bases). With 5 bases removed from V and 4 bases from J, the gap between germline ends came to 10 bases. Looked up from germline, CDR1 is SGHRS and CDR2 is YFSETQ. The CDR3 is 13 amino acids. CDR3 DNA: TGCGCCAGCAGATTAGACAGTAATCAGCCCCAGCATTTT. Encoded protein: CASRLDSNQPQHF.

V usage is TRBV2 and J usage is TRBJ2-5; either TRBD1 or TRBD2 may fit D (6 bases each). This CDR3 contains 14 residues. Germline V CDR1 and CDR2: SNHLY, FYNNEI. The ends were cut back, 4 bases at V and 5 bases at J, with 14 bases in the middle. CDR3 DNA sequence: TGTGCCAGCAGTGGCGATCGGGGGCTCGAGACCCAGTACTTC. Translating gives CASSGDRGLETQYF. The entire variable domain, with the rest obtained from reference TRBV2 and TRBJ2-5, is as follows: EPEVTQTPSHQVTQMGQEVILRCVPISNHLYFYWYRQILGQKVEFLVSFYNNEISEKSEIFDDQFSVERPDGSNFTLKIRSTKLEDSAMYFCASSGDRGLETQYFGPGTRLLVL.

The rearrangement uses TRBV5-6 and TRBJ2-7; 8 bases align to TRBD1. This CDR3 contains 15 residues. The V gene's germline CDR1 is SGHDT and CDR2 YYEEEE. V shed 0 bases and J 3 bases; nucleotides not matched to a gene: 5. This CDR3 is CASSLGQGILYEQYF. CDR3 bases: TGTGCCAGCAGCTTGGGACAGGGGATCCTCTACGAGCAGTACTTC.

About this clone: Distinct nucleotide sequences in the sample also encode this CDR3. The V call is TRBV4-2, the J call TRBJ2-7, with 10 bases identical to TRBD1. This CDR3 spans 16 amino acids. CDR1 and CDR2 from the germline V gene are LGHNA and YNFKEQ. With V trimmed by 0 bases and J by 2 bases, 4 bases remained unmatched. This CDR3 reads CASSQDPGTGAYEQYF. The CDR3 coding sequence is TGTGCCAGCAGCCAAGATCCCGGGACAGGGGCCTACGAGCAGTACTTC.

The chain recombines TRBV5-4 with TRBJ2-6, with no clear D. The ends were cut back, 4 bases at V and 4 bases at J, with 9 bases in the middle. The germline V gene has CDR1 SGHNT and CDR2 YYREEE (reference sequence). CDR3 length: 14 amino acids. The CDR3 spells CASSPSPGANVLTF. The CDR3 bases are TGTGCCAGCAGCCCATCGCCCGGGGCCAACGTCCTGACTTTC.

This chain uses TRBV28 with TRBJ2-3; no definite D call. CDR1 MDHEN and CDR2 SYDVKM come from the germline V gene. The V end lost 5 bases, the J end lost 9 bases, and 12 bases lay between the germline ends. The CDR3 totals 12 residues. This CDR3 reads CASSLDRATQYF. Written as DNA, the CDR3 is TGTGCCAGCAGTCTGGATAGGGCGACGCAGTATTTT. The whole variable domain, filled in from reference TRBV28 and TRBJ2-3, reads DVKVTQSSRYLVKRTGEKVFLECVQDMDHENMFWYRQDPGLGLRLIYFSYDVKMKEKGDIPEGYSVSREKKERFSLILESASTNQTSMYLCASSLDRATQYFGPGTRLTVL.

The chain uses TRBV9 and TRBJ2-5, with no clear D. The CDR3 has 14 amino acids. Germline lookup yields CDR1 SGDLS and CDR2 YYNGEE. Trimming removed 0 bases at V and 4 bases at J, with 10 bases between. The CDR3, as DNA: TGTGCCAGCAGCGTAGACCCCCTTGCAGAGACCCAGTACTTC. Translated, it gives CASSVDPLAETQYF. Supplemented by reference TRBV9 and TRBJ2-5, the full variable domain reads DSGVTQTPKHLITATGQRVTLRCSPRSGDLSVYWYQQSLDQGLQFLIQYYNGEERAKGNILERFSAQQFPDLHSELNLSSLELGDSALYFCASSVDPLAETQYFGPGTRLLVL.

The chain has TRBV7-3 and TRBJ2-1; D not resolved. The V end was cut by 2 bases, the J end by 0 bases, with 8 bases between. CDR1 and CDR2 (germline): SGHTA, FQGTGA. CDR3 length: 15 residues. The CDR3 sequence is CASSLLATSYNEQFF. The DNA of the CDR3 is TGTGCCAGCAGCTTACTCGCTACCTCCTACAATGAGCAGTTCTTC.

This clone was detected only once. The CDR3 region has the DNA TGTGCCAGCAGTGATTGGGGTAGCACAGATACGCAGTATTTT. Protein: CASSDWGSTDTQYF. The genes are TRBV9 and TRBJ2-3; no definite D call. The CDR3 extends over 14 amino acids. V dropped 5 bases and J dropped 0 bases, with 10 bases sitting between them. In germline, CDR1 is SGDLS, CDR2 YYNGEE.

The chain is built from TRBV19 and TRBJ2-5; tentatively, D is TRBD1 (6 bases). CDR1 is LNHDA, CDR2 SQIVND, per germline (reference sequence). V lost 3 bases to trimming and J lost 4 bases, with 18 bases between them. This CDR3 is built from 16 residues. The DNA of the CDR3 is TGTGCCAGTAGTATTGCTATTGGCAGGGGCTTAGAGACCCAGTACTTC. Residues: CASSIAIGRGLETQYF.

V gene TRBV27 combines with J gene TRBJ1-5, with D unclear. This CDR3 comprises 11 residues. The V and J ends lost 2 bases and 7 bases respectively, with 3 bases between them. Germline CDR1 and CDR2: MNHEY and SMNVEV (reference sequence). Written as DNA, the CDR3 is TGTGCCAGCAGTTTACCCCAGCCCCAGCATTTT. Translation gives CASSLPQPQHF.